The clone carrying this T cell receptor (beta chain) was observed once. Its antigen is currently unknown. Each donor was a Caucasian adult residing in Nashville, Tennessee. The repertoire was sequenced with immunoSEQ multiplex PCR; TCRdb's copy has only in-frame clones and lacks some. The sample has some 900,000 clones, around three quarters seen once. Trimming stripped 6 bases from V and 5 bases from J, with 15 bases between. The germline CDR1 and CDR2 sequences are MNHNS and SASEGT. The CDR3 extends over 14 amino acids. The data were taken from a study of shared clonotypes between healthy human individuals. Study-wide background: A couple of women and three men aged 18 to 49 served as donors. Overall study results and limits: Clonotype sharing across a few donors was observed for 4% to 5.5% of naive CD4 clonotypes.

The TCR sequence derives from a young man in good health. The specimen sequenced was memory CD4+ T cells sorted from blood. Subset meaning: CD45RA-negative fraction. The rearrangement uses TRBV6-1 and TRBJ2-3; a possible D gene is TRBD1 (6 bases). CDR3 sequence reads: CASSTGPQGDTQYF. In DNA form, the CDR3 reads TGTGCCAGCAGCACCGGTCCACAGGGAGATACGCAGTATTTT.